This T cell receptor beta chain was captured by sequencing in a study of T cell responses to AZD1222 COVID-19 vaccine. V was cut by 3 bases and J by 0 bases, with 9 bases left in between. CDR3 size: 16 residues. Germline CDR1 reads MNHNS; CDR2 reads SASEGT. The assay was immunoSEQ multiplex PCR, and TCRdb's table has in-frame clones only and misses some. This sample has approximately 110,000 clones, with around nine tenths found just once. Overall study findings and caveats: Targets within unmutated variant regions were reportedly found for nearly half of spike-specific TCRs. There were mostly white British donors and more females than males, and clonal diversity was possibly underestimated. CD4 TCRs associated with vaccination spanned spike, dominating at 160-218 and 743-854. Baseline serology detected seropositivity in only six AZD1222 recipients.

On this clone itself: Its antigen is not known.

The source is an adult in good health. The chain is built from TRBV6-1 and TRBJ2-6, with a weak D call TRBD1 (6 bases). The source was peripheral blood, collected on day 0 of AZD1222 vaccination. The CDR3 coding sequence is TGTGCCAGCAGTGAGACAGGAGTCTCTGGGGCCAACGTCCTGACTTTC. This encodes CASSETGVSGANVLTF.